Shown below are 16 T cell receptor beta chains from a single sample sequenced in a study of cytomegalovirus exposure and HLA in healthy donors. Primers: 60 Vbeta forward and 13 Jbeta reverse. Measured with immunoSEQ multiplex PCR; TCRdb has only the in-frame clones, and not every one. The repertoire holds 65,000 to 70,000 clones, around 80% seen once, with approximately 7% in the top ten. Sequencing input: PBMCs. These receptors were collected from a woman aged 25 to 45 in good health and CMV-seropositive.

V and J are TRBV19 and TRBJ1-4; D is unresolved. Deletions cut 6 bases from V and 5 bases from J, with 13 bases between. Germline V gene sequence: CDR1 LNHDA, CDR2 SQIVND (reference sequence). There are 14 residues in the CDR3. The DNA of the CDR3 is TGTGCCAGTAGACAGAGTTCACGGAATGAAAAACTGTTTTTT. This sequence encodes CASRQSSRNEKLFF.

The V and J genes are TRBV28 and TRBJ2-5; D ambiguous. The germline gives CDR1 MDHEN, CDR2 SYDVKM. The CDR3 is 13 residues long. The V end lost 5 bases, the J end lost 2 bases, and 9 bases lay between the germline ends. This CDR3 reads CASSNGRQETQYF. In nucleotides, the CDR3 is TGTGCCAGCAGTAACGGCAGGCAAGAGACCCAGTACTTC.

CDR3 loop: CASSSLQGVTDTQYF. The CDR3 DNA sequence: TGTGCCAGCAGCTCCCTTCAGGGCGTCACAGATACGCAGTATTTT. The chain combines TRBV5-4 with TRBJ2-3; maybe TRBD1 (5 bases). The CDR3 covers 15 residues. V gave up 3 bases and J gave up 2 bases, with 13 bases separating them. In germline, CDR1 is SGHNT, CDR2 YYREEE (reference sequence).

This chain connects TRBV6-1 to TRBJ1-5, with unresolved D. The CDR3 runs to 15 residues. Germline lookup yields CDR1 MNHNS and CDR2 SASEGT. V was trimmed by 10 bases and J by 0 bases, leaving 16 bases between them. The CDR3 loop is CATRQQIYSNQPQHF. CDR3 DNA: TGTGCCACTCGACAACAGATATATAGCAATCAGCCCCAGCATTTT.

This clone was observed a few times. The chain uses TRBV4-1 and TRBJ1-1, with no clear D. This CDR3 is 15 amino acids long. Deletions cut 0 bases from V and 0 bases from J, with 8 bases between. The germline V gene encodes CDR1 MGHRA and CDR2 YSYEKL. CDR3 residues: CASSQDRHLNTEAFF. The CDR3 bases are TGCGCCAGCAGCCAAGACCGACACTTGAACACTGAAGCTTTCTTT.

This clone was recorded once. CDR3 in amino acids: CASSASGKLDTQYF. The CDR3 coding sequence is TGTGCCAGCAGCGCGTCAGGGAAGTTGGATACGCAGTATTTT. The chain joins TRBV9 to TRBJ2-3; a weak D match, TRBD1 (5 bases). V lost 3 bases, J lost 6 bases, and 14 bases lay in between. The germline gives CDR1 SGDLS, CDR2 YYNGEE. The CDR3 runs 14 residues.

This clone was counted once. The CDR3 sequence: CASSLTGDSTDTQYF. CDR3 DNA: TGTGCCAGCAGCCTCACAGGGGATAGCACAGATACGCAGTATTTT. This chain links TRBV7-9 with TRBJ2-3; 7 positions match TRBD1. Trimming cost V 5 bases and J 0 bases; bases outside gene matches: 5. CDR3 length: 15 amino acids. Germline V gene data show CDR1 as SEHNR and CDR2 as FQNEAQ (reference sequence).

This rearrangement joins TRBV5-1 to TRBJ2-3; a possible D gene is TRBD1 (6 bases). V dropped 0 bases and J dropped 1 base, with 12 bases sitting between them. The CDR3 runs to 16 residues. The germline gives CDR1 SGHRS, CDR2 YFSETQ. The CDR3 protein is CASSLGMGARTDTQYF. In DNA, the CDR3 is TGCGCCAGCAGCTTGGGAATGGGGGCACGCACAGATACGCAGTATTTT.

This rearrangement joins TRBV30 to TRBJ2-3; TRBD2 matches 14 bases. The CDR3 has 16 residues. The germline V gene encodes CDR1 GTSNPN and CDR2 SVGIG (reference sequence). V gave up 3 bases and J gave up 4 bases; unmatched junction bases: 6. This CDR3 reads CAWRGLAGVGADTQYF. The CDR3, as DNA: TGTGCCTGGAGGGGACTAGCGGGAGTAGGGGCAGATACGCAGTATTTT.

V usage is TRBV15 and J usage is TRBJ2-5; the match to TRBD2 covers 12 bases. The CDR3 length is 16 residues. Germline CDR1 and CDR2: LNHNV and YYDKDF (reference sequence). The V segment lost 0 bases and the J segment 3 bases; nucleotides outside the gene matches: 2. CDR3 nucleotide sequence: TGTGCCACCAGCAGAGACAGGACTAGCGGGAAAGAGACCCAGTACTTC. The encoded protein is CATSRDRTSGKETQYF.

The chain carries TRBV5-1 and TRBJ2-5; 9 positions match TRBD1. Germline V gene sequence: CDR1 SGHRS, CDR2 YFSETQ. With 2 bases clipped from V and 6 bases from J, the junction kept 5 bases outside the gene matches. The CDR3 spans 14 residues. The CDR3 DNA reads as TGCGCCAGCAGCTTAGGACAGGGGAGGAAGACCCAGTACTTC. Encoded protein: CASSLGQGRKTQYF.

This clone was detected only once. The chain has TRBV5-1 and TRBJ2-7, with D possibly being TRBD1 (5 bases). Germline-derived CDR1 and CDR2 are SGHRS and YFSETQ. The CDR3 loop spans 14 amino acids. Trimming left V 4 bases short and J 0 bases short, with 11 bases between. The CDR3 nucleotides are TGCGCCAGCAGCCTCCACAGGAGCTCCTACGAGCAGTACTTC. Its protein product is CASSLHRSSYEQYF. The entire variable domain, with the rest obtained from reference TRBV5-1 and TRBJ2-7, is as follows: KAGVTQTPRYLIKTRGQQVTLSCSPISGHRSVSWYQQTPGQGLQFLFEYFSETQRNKGNFPGRFSGRQFSNSRSEMNVSTLELGDSALYLCASSLHRSSYEQYFGPGTRLTVT.

This clone turned up a few times. V and J are TRBV30 and TRBJ2-6, with 8 bases that match TRBD2. The CDR3 runs to 16 residues. The ends lost 4 bases at V and 3 bases at J; junction bases unmatched: 8. Germline V lookup: CDR1 GTSNPN, CDR2 SVGIG (reference sequence). The CDR3 nucleotides are TGTGCCTGGACGCTACCGGGGGGGCTTGGGGCCAACGTCCTGACTTTC. Protein: CAWTLPGGLGANVLTF.

This clone was observed a handful of times. The J gene is TRBJ1-2, the V gene TRBV6-1; 7 nucleotides align to TRBD1. Germline CDR1 MNHNS, CDR2 SASEGT. V dropped 5 bases and J dropped 4; count of bases not matched to a gene: 7. The CDR3 consists of 14 residues. The CDR3 loop is CASSSLNRGYGYTF. The CDR3 nucleotides are TGTGCCAGCAGTTCCCTGAACAGGGGCTATGGCTACACCTTC.

The chain has TRBV14 and TRBJ2-5; a possible D gene is TRBD1 (6 bases). CDR1 is SGHDN and CDR2 is FVKESK in the germline V gene. The CDR3 contains 15 residues. Trimming cost V 5 bases and J 5 bases, with 18 bases left between them. CDR3 DNA: TGTGCCAGCAGCAAAGGGACAATCATGGTTGAGACCCAGTACTTC. It is translated as CASSKGTIMVETQYF.

This chain links TRBV7-6 with TRBJ1-5, with 10 positions matching TRBD1. The V gene end was trimmed by 5 bases and the J gene end by 7 bases; junction bases not matched to a gene: 8. The CDR3 covers 15 residues. CDR1 is SGHVS, CDR2 FNYEAQ, per germline. The chain's CDR3 is CASSPGQGVGQPQHF. As DNA, the CDR3 is TGTGCCAGCAGCCCCGGACAGGGGGTGGGGCAGCCCCAGCATTTT.